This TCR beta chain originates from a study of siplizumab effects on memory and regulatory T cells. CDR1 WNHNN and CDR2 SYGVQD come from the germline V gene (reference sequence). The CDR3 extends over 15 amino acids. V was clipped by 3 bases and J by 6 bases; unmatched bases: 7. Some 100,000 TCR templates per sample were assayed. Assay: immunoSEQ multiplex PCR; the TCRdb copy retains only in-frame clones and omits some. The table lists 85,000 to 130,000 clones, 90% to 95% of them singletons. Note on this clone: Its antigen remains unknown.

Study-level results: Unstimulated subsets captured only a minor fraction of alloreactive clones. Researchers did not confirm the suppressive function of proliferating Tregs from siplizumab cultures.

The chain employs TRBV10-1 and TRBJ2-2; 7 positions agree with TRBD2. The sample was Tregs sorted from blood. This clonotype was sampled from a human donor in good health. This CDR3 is CASSDRGRVPGELFF. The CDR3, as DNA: TGCGCCAGCAGTGACCGAGGGAGGGTGCCCGGGGAGCTGTTTTTT.